This T cell receptor (beta chain) is from a study of early T cells in non-severe SARS-CoV-2 infection (dated by TCRdb to the early 2020s). Study-level background: TCR sequencing used bulk RNA from unsorted whole blood, so alpha and beta chains could not be paired.

This was a case-control study nested in a cohort of healthcare workers in London, UK, who had nasopharyngeal swab PCR tests and blood samples taken every week. Between 23 and 31 March 2020, the week of the UK lockdown, healthcare workers were enrolled and then followed up weekly for as long as 16 weeks. The library was made by 5' RACE. Data came from a NextSeq 500. To correct for sequencing error and PCR bias, the TCR library protocol tagged individual cDNA molecules with unique molecular identifiers. TCR alpha and beta chains were both sequenced, and the abundances of alpha and beta sequences in each sample were closely correlated with each other. As for the original processing: Decombinator V4 was used to annotate the V gene, J gene and CDR3 of the TCR sequences. Expanded TCRs were defined as changing significantly between any two time points under a Poisson model with p below 0.0001. TCR abundances were normalised to the total number of TCRs sequenced per sample and were expressed as counts per million. MAIT TCRs were defined by TRAV1-2 paired with TRAJ12, TRAJ20 or TRAJ33, and iNKT TCRs by TRAV10 paired with TRAJ18. VDJdb, accessed 1 November 2021, was searched for CMV, EBV and SARS-CoV-2 annotated TCRs, with TCRs annotated for multiple antigens excluded. TCRdb reworked the public reads: Q25 trimming with fastp, MiXCR clone assembly, productive beta chains retained. Identical CDR3 protein sequences are pooled into one entry, listed with their most common genes and DNA. TCRdb's processing, not the authors' own work, is the source of the V and J calls. This sample has roughly 63,000 distinct CDR3 sequences in its table, and roughly 12% of those were observed once. The ten most abundant clones make up about 4% of the sample.

The germline V and J ends show losses of 3 bases and 4 bases respectively, and no gene match explains 3 bases of the junction. From cysteine to phenylalanine, the CDR3 is 15 amino acids long. This entry keeps only the CDR3 DNA: 45 bases, framed from base 1. General findings and caveats noted by the study authors: Matching against VDJdb was skewed toward anti-spike CD8 responses, likely underestimated virus-specific expansions, and missed private and CD4 specificities.

This clonotype was recorded a few times. What antigen it recognizes has not been identified. No much larger clonotype is one base removed from it; base qualities were not supplied. The clonotype originates from an adult who was a healthcare worker with PCR-confirmed SARS-CoV-2 infection or an uninfected control (not recorded which). The sequenced sample consisted of whole blood. The chain employs TRBV12-3 or TRBV12-4 and TRBJ2-2; the junction holds 9 bases that match TRBD2. The CDR3: CASSLAGGITGELFF. The DNA reads as follows: TGTGCCAGCAGTTTGGCGGGAGGGATCACCGGGGAGCTGTTTTTT.